The 7 T cell receptor beta chains reported below all come from one sample, sequenced in a study of cytomegalovirus exposure and HLA in healthy donors. 60 Vbeta and 13 Jbeta primers were used in PCR. Data came from immunoSEQ multiplex PCR; TCRdb stores just in-frame clones and leaves some out. The data show some 120,000 clones, with around 72% seen just once and less than 5% held by the top ten. Material for sequencing was PBMCs. The receptors shown here come from a man aged 25-45 years in good health and CMV-seronegative.

As DNA, the CDR3 is TGTGCCAGCAGCCCCCCTTTCAGCGGGGGCCACTCCTACAATGAGCAGTTCTTC. Translation gives CASSPPFSGGHSYNEQFF. The chain employs TRBV7-9 and TRBJ2-1; 8 bases fit TRBD2. The CDR3 is 18 residues long. Trimming at V came to 5 bases and at J to 0 bases, leaving 12 bases not matched to a gene. Germline CDR1 SEHNR, CDR2 FQNEAQ (reference sequence).

The chain links TRBV7-9 to TRBJ1-1; D not resolved. Trimming pared 5 bases from V and 3 bases from J, leaving 4 bases between. Germline V gene sequence: CDR1 SEHNR, CDR2 FQNEAQ (reference sequence). The CDR3 covers 11 residues. The CDR3 region is CASSPYTEAFF. The CDR3 nucleotides read TGTGCCAGCAGCCCCTACACTGAAGCTTTCTTT.

J is TRBJ2-2 and V is TRBV5-4; 9 bases are a match to TRBD1. Trimming at V came to 5 bases and at J to 7 bases, leaving 9 bases not matched to a gene. CDR3 length equals 15 residues. CDR1 and CDR2 from the germline V gene are SGHNT and YYREEE (reference sequence). CDR3 amino acids: CASRSGQGPDGELFF. The DNA of the CDR3 is TGTGCCAGCAGATCGGGACAGGGCCCCGACGGGGAGCTGTTTTTT. Full variable domain (rest looked up from reference TRBV5-4 and TRBJ2-2): ETGVTQSPTHLIKTRGQQVTLRCSSQSGHNTVSWYQQALGQGPQFIFQYYREEENGRGNFPPRFSGLQFPNYSSELNVNALELDDSALYLCASRSGQGPDGELFFGEGSRLTVL.

The chain couples TRBV6-1 to TRBJ1-6; the match to TRBD1 covers 12 bases. This CDR3 region has 15 residues. V was pared by 8 bases and J by 6 bases, with 5 bases of the junction left unmatched. The V gene's germline CDR1 is MNHNS and CDR2 SASEGT. The CDR3 bases are TGTGCCAGCGTGGGGGACAGGGGGCTTAATTCACCCCTCCACTTT. This translates into CASVGDRGLNSPLHF.

The genes are TRBV6-5 and TRBJ1-5; the D is unclear. Trimming removed 2 bases at V and 7 bases at J, with 9 bases between. This CDR3 contains 13 residues. CDR1 and CDR2 from the germline V gene are MNHEY and SVGAGI. The CDR3 DNA reads as TGTGCCAGCAGTTACGATAGAATCCAGCCCCAGCATTTT. Translated, it gives CASSYDRIQPQHF.

The table lists this clone with a few counts. The chain employs TRBV6-5 and TRBJ2-1; 11 bases map to TRBD2. V dropped 6 bases and J dropped 5; count of bases not matched to a gene: 3. CDR3 length equals 14 residues. Germline V CDR1 and CDR2: MNHEY, SVGAGI. The CDR3 DNA reads TGTGCCAGCAGAGAACTAGCGGGGGACAATGAGCAGTTCTTC. It codes for CASRELAGDNEQFF.

The chain links TRBV20-1 to TRBJ2-7; a weak D match, TRBD2 (6 bases). V lost 5 bases and J lost 7, with 12 bases in between. Per germline, CDR1 DFQATT and CDR2 SNEGSKA (reference sequence). CDR3 size: 11 residues. The chain's CDR3 is CSAPGVNEQYF. CDR3 nucleotide sequence: TGCAGTGCTCCGGGGGTTAATGAGCAGTACTTC.